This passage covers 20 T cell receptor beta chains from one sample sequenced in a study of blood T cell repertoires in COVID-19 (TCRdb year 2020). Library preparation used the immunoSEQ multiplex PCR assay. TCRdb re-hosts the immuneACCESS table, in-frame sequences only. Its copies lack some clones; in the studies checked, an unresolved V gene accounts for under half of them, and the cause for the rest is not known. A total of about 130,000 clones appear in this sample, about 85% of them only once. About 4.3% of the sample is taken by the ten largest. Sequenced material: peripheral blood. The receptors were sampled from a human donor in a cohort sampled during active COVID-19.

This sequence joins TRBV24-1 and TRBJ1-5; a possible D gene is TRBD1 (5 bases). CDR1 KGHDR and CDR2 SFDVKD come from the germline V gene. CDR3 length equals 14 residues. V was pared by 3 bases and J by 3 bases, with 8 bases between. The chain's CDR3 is CATSDRGVNQPQHF. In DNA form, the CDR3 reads TGTGCCACCAGTGATAGGGGTGTCAATCAGCCCCAGCATTTT.

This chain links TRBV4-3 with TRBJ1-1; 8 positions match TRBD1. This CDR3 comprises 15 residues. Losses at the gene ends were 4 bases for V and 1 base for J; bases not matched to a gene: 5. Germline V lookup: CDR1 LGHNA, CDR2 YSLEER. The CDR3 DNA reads TGCGCCAGCAGCCGGGACAGGCGGTCGAACACTGAAGCTTTCTTT. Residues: CASSRDRRSNTEAFF.

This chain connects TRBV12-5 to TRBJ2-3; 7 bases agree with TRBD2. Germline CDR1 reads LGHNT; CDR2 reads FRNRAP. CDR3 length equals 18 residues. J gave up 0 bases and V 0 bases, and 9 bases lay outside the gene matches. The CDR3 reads CASGLVMSGTDSTDTQYF. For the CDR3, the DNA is TGTGCTAGTGGTTTGGTAATGAGCGGGACGGACAGCACAGATACGCAGTATTTT.

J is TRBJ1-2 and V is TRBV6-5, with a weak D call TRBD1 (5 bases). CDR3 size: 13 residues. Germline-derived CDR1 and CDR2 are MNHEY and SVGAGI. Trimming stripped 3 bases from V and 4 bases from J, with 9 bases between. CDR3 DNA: TGTGCCAGCAGTTATACAGGAACCTATGGCTACACCTTC. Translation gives CASSYTGTYGYTF.

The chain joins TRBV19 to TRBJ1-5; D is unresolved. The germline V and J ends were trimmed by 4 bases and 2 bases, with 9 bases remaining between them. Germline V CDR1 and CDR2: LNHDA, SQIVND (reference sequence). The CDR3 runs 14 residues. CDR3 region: CASSTMGGNQPQHF. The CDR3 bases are TGTGCCAGTAGTACGATGGGAGGCAATCAGCCCCAGCATTTT.

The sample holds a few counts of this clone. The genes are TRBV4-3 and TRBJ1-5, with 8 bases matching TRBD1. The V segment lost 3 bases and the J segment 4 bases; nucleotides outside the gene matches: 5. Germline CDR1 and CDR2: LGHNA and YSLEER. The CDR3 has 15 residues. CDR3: CASSQDRAPNQPQHF. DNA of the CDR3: TGCGCCAGCAGCCAGGACAGGGCCCCTAATCAGCCCCAGCATTTT.

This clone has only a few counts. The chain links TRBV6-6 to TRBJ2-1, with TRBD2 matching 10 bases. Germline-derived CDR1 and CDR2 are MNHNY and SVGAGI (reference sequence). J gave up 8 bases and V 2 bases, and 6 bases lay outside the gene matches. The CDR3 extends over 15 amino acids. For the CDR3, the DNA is TGTGCCAGCAGTTACCCGCTAGCGGGAGTGTATGAGCAGTTCTTC. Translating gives CASSYPLAGVYEQFF.

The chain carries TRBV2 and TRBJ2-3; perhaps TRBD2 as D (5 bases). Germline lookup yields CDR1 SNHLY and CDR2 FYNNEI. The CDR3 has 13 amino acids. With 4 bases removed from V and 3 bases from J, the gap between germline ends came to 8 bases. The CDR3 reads CASSVEGTDTQYF. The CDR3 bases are TGTGCCAGCAGTGTCGAGGGTACAGATACGCAGTATTTT.

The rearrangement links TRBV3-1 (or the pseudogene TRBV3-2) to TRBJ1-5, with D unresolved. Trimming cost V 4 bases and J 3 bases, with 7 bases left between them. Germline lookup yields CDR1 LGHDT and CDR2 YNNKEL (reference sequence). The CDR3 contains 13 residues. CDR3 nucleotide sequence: TGTGCCAGCAGCCGGGCCTACAATCAGCCCCAGCATTTT. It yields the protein CASSRAYNQPQHF.

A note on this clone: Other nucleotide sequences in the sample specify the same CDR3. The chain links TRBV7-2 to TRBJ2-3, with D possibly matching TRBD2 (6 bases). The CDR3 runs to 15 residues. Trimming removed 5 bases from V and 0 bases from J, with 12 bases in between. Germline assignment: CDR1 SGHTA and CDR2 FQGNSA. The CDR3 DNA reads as TGTGCCAGCAGCCCGGACGGAGGGAGCACAGATACGCAGTATTTT. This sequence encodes CASSPDGGSTDTQYF.

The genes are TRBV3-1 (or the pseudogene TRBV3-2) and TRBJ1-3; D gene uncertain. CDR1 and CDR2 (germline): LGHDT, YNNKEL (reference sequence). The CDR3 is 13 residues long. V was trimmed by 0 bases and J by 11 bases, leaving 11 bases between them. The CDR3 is CASSQDVGVSIYF. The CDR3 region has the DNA TGTGCCAGCAGCCAAGATGTCGGGGTATCCATATATTTT.

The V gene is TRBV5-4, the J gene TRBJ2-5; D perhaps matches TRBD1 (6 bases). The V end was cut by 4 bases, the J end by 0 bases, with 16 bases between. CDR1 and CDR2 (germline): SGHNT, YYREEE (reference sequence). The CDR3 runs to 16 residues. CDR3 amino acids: CASSPSAGAYQETQYF. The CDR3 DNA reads TGTGCCAGCAGCCCGAGCGCAGGGGCGTACCAAGAGACCCAGTACTTC.

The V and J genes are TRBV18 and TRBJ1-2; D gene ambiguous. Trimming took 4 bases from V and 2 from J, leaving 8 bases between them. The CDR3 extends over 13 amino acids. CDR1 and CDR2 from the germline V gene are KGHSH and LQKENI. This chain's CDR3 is CASSLQLNYGYTF. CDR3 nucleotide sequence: TGTGCCAGCTCACTTCAGTTGAACTATGGCTACACCTTC. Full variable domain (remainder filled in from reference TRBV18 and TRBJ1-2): NAGVMQNPRHLVRRRGQEARLRCSPMKGHSHVYWYRQLPEEGLKFMVYLQKENIIDESGMPKERFSAEFPKEGPSILRIQQVVRGDSAAYFCASSLQLNYGYTFGSGTRLTVV.

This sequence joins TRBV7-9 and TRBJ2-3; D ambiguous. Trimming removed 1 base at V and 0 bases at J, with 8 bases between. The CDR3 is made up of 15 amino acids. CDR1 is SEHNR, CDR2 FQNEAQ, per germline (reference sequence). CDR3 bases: TGTGCCAGCAGCTTAGTTATCCGGAGCACAGATACGCAGTATTTT. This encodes CASSLVIRSTDTQYF.

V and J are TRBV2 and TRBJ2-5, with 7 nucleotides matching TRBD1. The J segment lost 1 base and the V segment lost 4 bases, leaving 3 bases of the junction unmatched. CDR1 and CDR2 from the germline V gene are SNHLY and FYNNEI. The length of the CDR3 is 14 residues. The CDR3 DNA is TGTGCCAGCAGTGTGGACAGGTCCCAAGAGACCCAGTACTTC. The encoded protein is CASSVDRSQETQYF.

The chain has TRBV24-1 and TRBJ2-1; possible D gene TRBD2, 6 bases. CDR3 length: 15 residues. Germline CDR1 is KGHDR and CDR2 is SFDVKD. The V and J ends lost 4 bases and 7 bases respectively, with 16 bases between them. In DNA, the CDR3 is TGTGCCACCAGTGAAAGCGCGCTCGCGGGAAATGAGCAGTTCTTC. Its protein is CATSESALAGNEQFF.

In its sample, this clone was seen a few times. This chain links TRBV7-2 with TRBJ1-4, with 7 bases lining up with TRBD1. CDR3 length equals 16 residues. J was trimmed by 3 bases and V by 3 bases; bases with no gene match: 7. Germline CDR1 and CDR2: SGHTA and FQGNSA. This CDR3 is CASSFLPGTANEKLFF. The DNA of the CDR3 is TGTGCCAGCAGCTTTCTTCCCGGGACAGCTAATGAAAAACTGTTTTTT.

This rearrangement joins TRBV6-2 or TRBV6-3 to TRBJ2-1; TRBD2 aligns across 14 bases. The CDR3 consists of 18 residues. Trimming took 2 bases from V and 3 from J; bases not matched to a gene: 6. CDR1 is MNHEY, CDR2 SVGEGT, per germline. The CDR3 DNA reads TGTGCCAGCAGTTACACGACTAGCGGGAGGGGGTACTACAATGAGCAGTTCTTC. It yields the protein CASSYTTSGRGYYNEQFF.

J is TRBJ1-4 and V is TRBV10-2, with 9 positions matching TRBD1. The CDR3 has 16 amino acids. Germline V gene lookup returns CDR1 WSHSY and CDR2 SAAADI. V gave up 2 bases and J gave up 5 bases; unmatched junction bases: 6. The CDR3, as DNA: TGCGCCAGCAGTGAGGCCGGTACAGGGGGCAATGAAAAACTGTTTTTT. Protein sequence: CASSEAGTGGNEKLFF.

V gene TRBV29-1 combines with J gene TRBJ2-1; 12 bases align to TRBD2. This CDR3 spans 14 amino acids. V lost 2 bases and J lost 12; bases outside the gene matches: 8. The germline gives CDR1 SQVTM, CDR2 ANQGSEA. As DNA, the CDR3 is TGCAGCGTTGAATCTAGCGGGAGGGCCGGTAGGCAGTTCTTC. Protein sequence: CSVESSGRAGRQFF.